The 28 T cell receptor beta chains presented below share a single source sample, sequenced in a study of CD8+ T cells in alopecia areata. TCR sequencing used cDNA made by reverse transcription of extracted RNA. Clones were read by immunoSEQ multiplex PCR, and TCRdb kept only the in-frame ones, dropping some. The sample includes about 6,100 clones, none of them occurring once. Stated time point: mouse skin 6 weeks after grafting, around onset of hair loss. Here the sequenced sample was skin, taken at week 6. The receptors derive from a C3H/HeJ mouse with alopecia areata. Strain MHC haplotype: H2-k.

This clone was picked up many times. The gene symbols are mouse symbols. CDR3 sequence reads: CASSITRLFSAETLYF. The CDR3 DNA, read in part, is TGTGCCAGCAGTATTACGCGACTTTTTAGTGCAGAA. The V gene is TRBV19, the J gene TRBJ2-3; D unclear. The read halts 4 residues ahead of the CDR3 end, with the missing end drawn from the germline J gene. Trimming took off 2 bases at V and 0 bases at J, with 13 bases between the two ends. Per the germline V gene, CDR1 is FNHDT and CDR2 is SITEND (reference sequence). The CDR3 runs to 16 residues. The full variable domain, with the rest looked up from reference TRBV19 and TRBJ2-3, is GGIITQTPKFLIGQEGQKLTLKCQQNFNHDTMYWYRQDSGKGLRLIYYSITENDLQKGDLSEGYDASREKKSSFSLTVTSAQKNEMAVFLCASSITRLFSAETLYFGSGTRLTVL.

Regarding this clone: Mouse germline and gene names are used. The CDR3 goes on 4 residues after the read ends, and that part is filled in from the germline J gene. This chain joins TRBV19 and TRBJ2-3, with 10 bases fitting TRBD2. The CDR3 has 16 residues. Germline lookup yields CDR1 FNHDT and CDR2 SITEND (reference sequence). The junction had 9 bases not matched to a gene; V was cut back by 6 bases and J by 2 bases. The CDR3 DNA, read in part, is TGTGCCAGCACCGCGACTGGGGGGAATATTGCAGAA. Its translation is CASTATGGNIAE. The entire CDR3 sequence reads CASTATGGNIAETLYF.

This clone is termed medium-sized. All gene names here are mouse names. The read is 4 residues too short to cover the CDR3 end, so that end is filled in from the germline J gene. V gene TRBV19 combines with J gene TRBJ1-1, with 8 bases that match TRBD1. V trimming: 2 bases; J trimming: 3 bases; junction bases outside the gene matches: 3. From germline, CDR1 is FNHDT and CDR2 SITEND (reference sequence). The CDR3 sequence is 14 residues long. CDR3 bases read: TGTGCCAGCAGTATCAGGGGGCGCGACACA. Its translation is CASSIRGRDT. The full CDR3 reads CASSIRGRDTEVFF.

This clone was seen a few times. Gene names and germline match the mouse. Read data end 3 residues before the CDR3 end; the end is taken from the germline J gene. V usage is TRBV13-3 and J usage is TRBJ1-6; 9 bases align to TRBD1. TRBJ1-6 is flagged as an ORF with uncertain function. Per germline, CDR1 NNHDY and CDR2 SYVADS. The length of the CDR3 is 15 residues. J gave up 4 bases and V 2 bases, and 1 base lay outside the gene matches. The CDR3 is CASSETGGYNSPLYF. Partial CDR3 DNA: TGTGCCAGCAGTGAGACAGGGGGGTATAATTCGCCC.

This clone was recorded many times. The germline and genes are mouse ones. Read data end 4 residues before the CDR3 end; the end is taken from the germline J gene. The chain recombines TRBV1 with TRBJ2-7, with a possible D match to TRBD2 (6 bases). There are 14 residues in the CDR3. Germline V CDR1 and CDR2: NSQYPW, LRSPGD (reference sequence). The V and J ends lost 0 bases and 0 bases respectively, with 6 bases between them. The CDR3 DNA, read in part, is TGCACCTGCAGTGCAGACTGGGGCTCCTAT. This codes for CTCSADWGSY. The whole CDR3 is CTCSADWGSYEQYF.

The table lists this clone with many counts. Gene names denote mouse genes. The observed sequence ends 4 residues before the CDR3 terminus, with the missing tail filled in from the germline J gene. The rearrangement links TRBV19 to TRBJ1-2; 7 bases fit TRBD1. The CDR3 runs to 14 residues. V lost 5 bases and J lost 0; bases outside the gene matches: 4. Germline V gives CDR1 FNHDT, CDR2 SITEND (reference sequence). Incomplete CDR3 DNA: TGTGCCAGCAGCGGGGACAGTGCAAACTCC. The encoded protein is CASSGDSANS. The entire CDR3 reads CASSGDSANSDYTF.

Note on this clone: Any gene name here is a mouse gene name. The CDR3 extends 4 residues past the end of the read, so its final part is completed from the germline J gene. The chain links TRBV13-2 to TRBJ1-1; D remains unclear. The CDR3 covers 13 residues. The germline gives CDR1 NNHNN, CDR2 SYGAGS (reference sequence). Trimming pared 7 bases from V and 2 bases from J, leaving 12 bases between. The CDR3 is CASRVGINTEVFF. CDR3 DNA, as far as it was read: TGTGCCAGCCGGGTGGGGATCAACACA.

This clone was recorded a few times. Gene names are the mouse ones. The CDR3 is cut off 4 residues early in the read; its end comes from the germline J gene. The chain couples TRBV13-2 to TRBJ2-7; TRBD2 is a possible D gene (7 bases). Germline lookup yields CDR1 NNHNN and CDR2 SYGAGS (reference sequence). V lost 4 bases and J 0 bases, leaving 14 bases between the germline ends. CDR3 length: 15 residues. The CDR3 spells CASGRLGASSYEQYF. CDR3 bases read: TGTGCCAGCGGTCGTCTGGGGGCTAGCTCCTAT.

This clone was counted ten times or more. Genes and germline are mouse. The CDR3 extends 4 residues past the end of the read, so its final part is completed from the germline J gene. V is TRBV17 and J is TRBJ2-7; D may be TRBD2 (5 bases). The CDR3 has 15 amino acids. Deletions cut 3 bases from V and 0 bases from J, with 12 bases between. The germline gives CDR1 MNHDT, CDR2 YYDKIL. CDR3 DNA, as far as it was read: TGTGCTAGCAGTAGTTGGGGATGGAACTCCTAT. Its translation: CASSSWGWNSY. The entire CDR3 protein reads CASSSWGWNSYEQYF.

This clone was seen a handful of times. Germline and genes here are mouse. The read gets to within 3 residues of the CDR3 end, and the germline J gene fills in the rest. This chain uses TRBV13-2 with TRBJ1-6; D perhaps matches TRBD1 (6 bases). TRBJ1-6 is known as an ORF, though its function is uncertain. CDR1 and CDR2 from the germline V gene are NNHNN and SYGAGS (reference sequence). This CDR3 is 14 amino acids long. Deletions cut 5 bases from V and 2 bases from J, with 8 bases between. The part of the CDR3 DNA that was read is TGTGCCAGCGGAGGGGGGCCCTATAATTCGCCC. Amino acid sequence: CASGGGPYNSP. The whole CDR3 sequence is CASGGGPYNSPLYF.

This clone has at least ten counts. Genes here carry mouse names. The read terminates 4 residues ahead of where the CDR3 ends, so the germline J gene completes it. V and J are TRBV13-2 and TRBJ2-1; 7 nucleotides align to TRBD1. Germline CDR1 NNHNN, CDR2 SYGAGS (reference sequence). The CDR3 spans 14 residues. The covered CDR3 bases are TGTGCCAGCGGTGACACAGGGGAGGGAGCT. The encoded protein is CASGDTGEGA. The complete CDR3 sequence is CASGDTGEGAEQFF.

This clone was seen a few times. Gene names are the mouse ones. The read stops 4 residues short of the end of the CDR3; the missing end is completed from the germline J gene. V is TRBV13-2 and J is TRBJ2-7, with 11 positions matching TRBD1. This CDR3 is built from 14 residues. Looked up from germline, CDR1 is NNHNN and CDR2 is SYGAGS (reference sequence). V lost 3 bases, J lost 3 bases, and 2 bases stayed unmatched. CDR3 sequence reads: CASGGDRGFYEQYF. The covered CDR3 bases are TGTGCCAGCGGTGGGGACAGGGGGTTCTAT.

Of note for this clone: Gene names denote mouse genes. The CDR3 goes on 4 residues after the read ends, and that part is filled in from the germline J gene. The J gene is TRBJ2-1, the V gene TRBV13-2, with 14 bases aligning to TRBD2. Germline loops: CDR1 NNHNN, CDR2 SYGAGS (reference sequence). The V segment lost 2 bases and the J segment 2 bases; nucleotides outside the gene matches: 3. CDR3 length equals 17 residues. The sequenced part of the CDR3 DNA is TGTGCCAGCGGTGAAGGGACTGGGGGGGCGCACTATGCT. The encoded protein is CASGEGTGGAHYA. The full CDR3 protein is CASGEGTGGAHYAEQFF.

Details on this clone: Gene names follow the mouse nomenclature. The missing CDR3 end, 4 residues past where the read stops, is filled in from the germline J gene. V and J are TRBV1 and TRBJ2-7; 10 nucleotides match TRBD2. This CDR3 comprises 15 residues. Germline assignment: CDR1 NSQYPW and CDR2 LRSPGD (reference sequence). The CDR3 spells CTCSADLGGRDEQYF. The sequenced CDR3 bases are TGCACCTGCAGTGCAGATCTGGGGGGGCGCGAT.

This clone was seen repeatedly, ten times or more. Germline and genes: mouse. The CDR3 goes on 4 residues after the read ends, and that part is filled in from the germline J gene. The chain uses TRBV13-1 and TRBJ2-3; TRBD2 aligns across 11 bases. The CDR3 is 15 residues long. Germline values: CDR1 NSHNY, CDR2 SYGAGN. After removal of 5 bases from V and 3 bases from J, the junction contained 5 bases not matched to a gene. The part of the CDR3 DNA that was read is TGTGCCAGCAGAATACTGGGGGGGCAGGCAGAA. It translates to CASRILGGQAE. The full CDR3 reads CASRILGGQAETLYF.

On this clone itself: Gene labels here are mouse ones. The read stops 4 residues short of the end of the CDR3; the missing end is completed from the germline J gene. This chain links TRBV13-2 with TRBJ2-1, with D possibly TRBD1 on 5 matching bases. The V gene lost 3 bases and the J gene lost 2 bases, with 6 bases spanning the gap. The CDR3 length is 13 residues. Germline V gene data show CDR1 as NNHNN and CDR2 as SYGAGS (reference sequence). CDR3 protein: CASGGQHYAEQFF. CDR3 bases read: TGTGCCAGCGGTGGACAGCACTATGCT.

On this clone itself: Each gene name is a mouse one. The sequenced part of the CDR3 DNA is TGTGCCAGCAGCCAAGATCCCGGGACTGAGGAAGAC. It specifies CASSQDPGTEED. The entire CDR3 protein is CASSQDPGTEEDTQYF. The chain joins TRBV5 to TRBJ2-5, with 7 bases aligning to TRBD2. The CDR3 extends 4 residues past the end of the read, so its final part is completed from the germline J gene. The CDR3 covers 16 residues. CDR1 and CDR2 from the germline V gene are LGHNA and YNLKQL (reference sequence).

This clone was counted ten times or more. Here the gene names and germline are mouse. CDR3 DNA, as far as it was read: TGTGCCAGCAGTACTACGGGACTGGGGGTCTAT. Its translation: CASSTTGLGVY. The entire CDR3 is CASSTTGLGVYEQYF. The gene calls are TRBV19 and TRBJ2-7; 11 bases fit TRBD2. The missing CDR3 end, 4 residues past where the read stops, is filled in from the germline J gene. This CDR3 is built from 15 residues. V gave up 3 bases and J gave up 3 bases; unmatched junction bases: 5. Looked up from germline, CDR1 is FNHDT and CDR2 is SITEND (reference sequence).

This clone was counted at least ten times. Gene names are mouse gene names. The read ends 4 residues early relative to the CDR3; the germline J gene fills the gap. This chain joins TRBV1 and TRBJ2-4; 10 bases line up with TRBD2. This CDR3 has 14 residues. Germline V CDR1 and CDR2: NSQYPW, LRSPGD (reference sequence). CDR3 DNA (partial): TGCACCTGCAGTGGAGACTGGGGGGTAAAC. It specifies CTCSGDWGVN. In full, the CDR3 is CTCSGDWGVNTLYF.

Ten or more counts support this clone. The gene symbols are mouse symbols. The read is 4 residues too short to cover the CDR3 end, so that end is filled in from the germline J gene. This chain joins TRBV13-3 and TRBJ2-7, with D possibly being TRBD1 (7 bases). CDR3 length equals 13 residues. Germline CDR1 is NNHDY and CDR2 is SYVADS. The sequenced part of the CDR3 DNA is TGTGCCAGCAGTGAACCAGGGGGGTAT. This encodes CASSEPGGY. The complete CDR3 sequence is CASSEPGGYEQYF.

Concerning this clone itself: The germline and genes are mouse ones. The read gets to within 4 residues of the CDR3 end, and the germline J gene fills in the rest. The rearrangement links TRBV13-2 to TRBJ2-5; perhaps TRBD2 as D (6 bases). The CDR3 has 14 residues. Trimming removed 1 base from V and 2 bases from J, with 8 bases in between. Germline values: CDR1 NNHNN, CDR2 SYGAGS (reference sequence). Partial CDR3 DNA: TGTGCCAGCGGTGATTTTGGGGGCCAAGAC. Amino acid sequence: CASGDFGGQD. The entire CDR3 reads CASGDFGGQDTQYF.

This clone came up a few times. Gene names denote mouse genes. Sequencing ends 4 residues short of the CDR3 end; the germline J gene provides the rest. The chain has TRBV19 and TRBJ1-1; D possibly corresponds to TRBD1 (5 bases). Per the germline V gene, CDR1 is FNHDT and CDR2 is SITEND (reference sequence). The length of the CDR3 is 13 residues. This chain's CDR3 is CASSGDWGEEVFF. CDR3 bases read: TGTGCCAGCAGCGGGGACTGGGGGGAA.

This clone was detected ten times or more. Gene names follow the mouse nomenclature. The sequence runs out 4 residues before the end of the CDR3; the remainder is reconstructed from the germline J gene. The rearrangement uses TRBV13-2 and TRBJ2-5; 9 nucleotides line up with TRBD2. The V gene's germline CDR1 is NNHNN and CDR2 SYGAGS (reference sequence). CDR3 length: 14 residues. The CDR3 protein is CASGDSGGVDTQYF. The DNA read from the CDR3 is TGTGCCAGCGGTGATTCTGGGGGGGTAGAC.

In this sample, this clone turned up a few times. The gene names here belong to mouse. The read finishes 4 residues shy of the CDR3 end, and the germline J gene is used to complete it. The chain joins TRBV13-2 to TRBJ2-2; TRBD2 matches at 8 bases. Germline V gene data show CDR1 as NNHNN and CDR2 as SYGAGS (reference sequence). CDR3 length equals 16 residues. V shed 2 bases and J 1 base; nucleotides not matched to a gene: 4. CDR3 region: CASGDWGDLNTGQLYF. CDR3 DNA, as far as it was read: TGTGCCAGCGGTGACTGGGGGGATCTAAACACCGGG.

This clone turned up a few times. Gene names refer to mouse genes. Incomplete CDR3 DNA: TGCACCTGCAGTGCATGGGGAGGC. Encoded protein: CTCSAWGG. The complete CDR3 sequence is CTCSAWGGDYTF. The V and J genes are TRBV1 and TRBJ1-2; D gene ambiguous. The read is 4 residues too short to cover the CDR3 end, so that end is filled in from the germline J gene. CDR3 size: 12 residues. CDR1 and CDR2 from the germline V gene are NSQYPW and LRSPGD (reference sequence). Full variable domain (missing parts from reference TRBV1 and TRBJ1-2): VTLLEQNPRWRLVPRGQAVNLRCILKNSQYPWMSWYQQDLQKQLQWLFTLRSPGDKEVKSLPGADYLATRVTDTELRLQVANMSQGRTLYCTCSAWGGDYTFGSGTRLLVI.

This clone appeared a few times. Gene names follow the mouse nomenclature. The CDR3 extends 4 residues past the end of the read, so its final part is completed from the germline J gene. This chain links TRBV19 with TRBJ2-4; 7 bases align to TRBD1. Germline V lookup: CDR1 FNHDT, CDR2 SITEND (reference sequence). There are 14 residues in the CDR3. Unmatched junction bases numbered 5, after V lost 5 bases and J lost 2 bases. Partial CDR3 DNA: TGTGCCAGCAGCCCAGACAGGGATCAAAAC. Amino acid sequence: CASSPDRDQN. The complete CDR3 reads CASSPDRDQNTLYF.

There are many counts of this clone. Each gene name is a mouse one. The read ends 4 residues shy of where the CDR3 ends; the end is completed using the germline J gene. The V and J genes are TRBV17 and TRBJ2-1; D is perhaps TRBD1 (6 bases). CDR3 size: 14 residues. The germline V gene encodes CDR1 MNHDT and CDR2 YYDKIL. Trimming pared 2 bases from V and 4 bases from J, leaving 9 bases between. The sequenced part of the CDR3 DNA is TGTGCTAGCAGTAGACTGGACAGTTATGCT. This sequence encodes CASSRLDSYA. The CDR3 reads in full as CASSRLDSYAEQFF. Variable domain in full (rest from reference TRBV17 and TRBJ2-1): DTTVKQNPRYKLARVGKPVNLICSQTMNHDTMYWYQKKPNQAPKLLLFYYDKILNREADTFEKFQSSRPNNSFCSLYIGSAGLEYSAMYLCASSRLDSYAEQFFGPGTRLTVL.

Turning to this clone: Gene names are mouse gene names. The read is 4 residues too short to cover the CDR3 end, so that end is filled in from the germline J gene. This rearrangement joins TRBV31 to TRBJ2-4; D remains ambiguous. This CDR3 has 14 residues. Looked up from germline, CDR1 is GKSSPN and CDR2 is SITVG. V was clipped by 1 base and J by 0 bases, with 8 bases between them. CDR3 DNA, as far as it was read: TGTGCCTGGAGTCCGCACAATAGTCAAAAC. It yields the protein CAWSPHNSQN. The entire CDR3 protein reads CAWSPHNSQNTLYF.